This T cell receptor (beta chain) was found in a study of CD8 T cells in Susac syndrome. Per the germline V gene, CDR1 is GTSNPN and CDR2 is SVGIG (reference sequence). Trimming removed 3 bases at V and 4 bases at J, with 12 bases between. The CDR3 has 13 amino acids. Random hexamers served to reverse transcribe roughly 0.5 to 1 ug RNA. TCRdb passed the immunoSEQ multiplex PCR reads through MiXCR, listing each CDR3 protein once. Of 75,000 to 95,000 distinct CDR3 sequences listed, 90% to 95% were seen once; the top ten hold about 0.41%. The source of this sequence is a human donor with Susac syndrome. Sequences were obtained from CD8+ T cells from PBMCs. The V call is TRBV30, the J call TRBJ1-1; D possibly corresponds to TRBD1 (6 bases). The CDR3 spells CAWRPRGITEAFF. The CDR3 DNA reads TGTGCCTGGAGGCCCAGGGGTATCACTGAAGCTTTCTTT.